This paragraph covers one TCR beta chain sequence. Its cognate antigen is unknown. This CDR3 comprises 16 residues. From germline, CDR1 is MNHEY and CDR2 SMNVEV (reference sequence). With 3 bases removed from V and 15 bases from J, the gap between germline ends came to 24 bases. Donors were drawn from the roughly 120-subject validation cohort, separate from the roughly 700-subject first cohort. The data belong to a study of cytomegalovirus exposure and HLA in healthy donors. Study observations and caveats: The dataset shows that most TCR sequences were rare, while some public TCRs occurred in many donors. It was reported that the classifier diagnosed cytomegalovirus status with high specificity and sensitivity in both the original and validation cohorts.

Clones were read by immunoSEQ multiplex PCR, and TCRdb kept only the in-frame ones, dropping some. The repertoire has 250,000 to 400,000 clones, approximately 90% of them found once; the top ten carry more than 0.9%. The origin of this receptor is a woman aged 25-40 years in good health and CMV-seropositive. Sequencing was carried out using PBMCs. The V and J genes are TRBV27 and TRBJ1-6, with D perhaps TRBD1 (5 bases). The CDR3 sequence: CASSLPGTASPIILHF. The CDR3 nucleotides are TGTGCCAGCAGTTTGCCCGGGACCGCCTCTCCTATAATCCTCCACTTT.